A single sample is the source of the 30 T cell receptor beta chains below, sequenced in a study of cytomegalovirus exposure and HLA in healthy donors. PCR employed 60 Vbeta and 13 Jbeta primers. TCRdb keeps only in-frame clones here, not all; method: immunoSEQ multiplex PCR. The sample yields 100,000 to 120,000 clones, about 64% seen once. What was sequenced was PBMCs. These receptors came from a young man in good health and CMV-seropositive.

The V and J genes are TRBV7-6 and TRBJ1-1; D remains ambiguous. The CDR3 is 13 residues long. In germline, CDR1 is SGHVS, CDR2 FNYEAQ. V lost 1 base, J lost 1 base, and 4 bases lay in between. The CDR3 coding sequence is TGTGCCAGCAGCTTAGAGAGGAACACTGAAGCTTTCTTT. Protein sequence: CASSLERNTEAFF.

The chain joins TRBV30 to TRBJ1-1; a possible D gene is TRBD1 (6 bases). The CDR3 has 13 residues. Between the trimmed V and J ends, which lost 4 bases and 5 bases, there was a span of 14 bases. Germline CDR1 and CDR2: GTSNPN and SVGIG (reference sequence). The CDR3 nucleotides are TGTGCCTGGAACGCGGACAGAGGAACTGAAGCTTTCTTT. This encodes CAWNADRGTEAFF.

With regard to this clone: At one of its ends the junction is not consistent with the germline gene, which may arise from a read error. This sequence joins TRBV4-1 and TRBJ2-1; 12 nucleotides line up with TRBD1. Germline CDR1 reads MGHRA; CDR2 reads YSYEKL. The CDR3 is 18 amino acids. This CDR3 reads CASSKDEYRDRGQNEQFF. For the CDR3, the DNA is TGCGCCAGCAGCAAAGATGAATACCGGGACAGGGGGCAGAATGAGCAGTTCTTC.

CDR3 DNA sequence: TGCGCCAGCAGCCAAGATGGGGCAGGGAGGGGACAGCCCCAGCATTTT. Translation gives CASSQDGAGRGQPQHF. J is TRBJ1-5 and V is TRBV4-1; D possibly corresponds to TRBD1 (5 bases). V was trimmed by 0 bases and J by 7 bases, leaving 16 bases between them. Looked up from germline, CDR1 is MGHRA and CDR2 is YSYEKL. The CDR3 consists of 16 residues.

The chain has TRBV2 and TRBJ1-4; possibly TRBD1 for D (6 bases). Looked up from germline, CDR1 is SNHLY and CDR2 is FYNNEI. V was trimmed by 5 bases and J by 0 bases, leaving 7 bases between them. The CDR3 runs 14 residues. In DNA form, the CDR3 reads TGTGCCAGCAGTAAGGGGGCAACTAATGAAAAACTGTTTTTT. Protein product: CASSKGATNEKLFF.

CDR3 sequence: CASRKEGGNQPQHF. The DNA for the CDR3 is TGTGCCAGCAGGAAAGAAGGGGGCAATCAGCCCCAGCATTTT. The chain combines TRBV2 with TRBJ1-5, with a weak D call TRBD1 (5 bases). Germline CDR1 SNHLY, CDR2 FYNNEI. The CDR3 is made up of 14 amino acids. Trimming took off 6 bases at V and 2 bases at J, with 11 bases between the two ends.

The chain links TRBV28 to TRBJ1-6, with 7 bases fitting TRBD1. Looked up from germline, CDR1 is MDHEN and CDR2 is SYDVKM. The CDR3 totals 16 residues. V lost 4 bases and J lost 0; bases outside the gene matches: 3. The CDR3 DNA reads as TGTGCCAGCAGTTCTGACAGGGCCTCCTATAATTCACCCCTCCACTTT. Amino acid sequence: CASSSDRASYNSPLHF. The full variable domain, rest sourced from reference TRBV28 and TRBJ1-6, is DVKVTQSSRYLVKRTGEKVFLECVQDMDHENMFWYRQDPGLGLRLIYFSYDVKMKEKGDIPEGYSVSREKKERFSLILESASTNQTSMYLCASSSDRASYNSPLHFGNGTRLTVT.

The rearrangement links TRBV14 to TRBJ2-5; 8 nucleotides agree with TRBD2. Germline V gene sequence: CDR1 SGHDN, CDR2 FVKESK. The CDR3 runs 15 residues. After removal of 1 base from V and 6 bases from J, the junction contained 7 bases not matched to a gene. The CDR3 loop is CASSQVGRGGKTQYF. DNA of the CDR3: TGTGCCAGCAGCCAAGTGGGACGGGGGGGGAAGACCCAGTACTTC. Full variable domain (remainder filled in from reference TRBV14 and TRBJ2-5): EAGVTQFPSHSVIEKGQTVTLRCDPISGHDNLYWYRRVMGKEIKFLLHFVKESKQDESGMPNNRFLAERTGGTYSTLKVQPAELEDSGVYFCASSQVGRGGKTQYFGPGTRLLVL.

CDR3 DNA sequence: TGTGCCAGCAGCTTATCCCTAGGTGTTGGCCTCAATGAGCAGTTCTTC. The encoded protein is CASSLSLGVGLNEQFF. The chain couples TRBV7-2 to TRBJ2-1; D not certain. The CDR3 loop spans 16 amino acids. With 2 bases removed from V and 6 bases from J, the gap between germline ends came to 17 bases. The V gene's germline CDR1 is SGHTA and CDR2 FQGNSA.

V usage is TRBV28 and J usage is TRBJ2-1; no clear D. The CDR3 is made up of 14 amino acids. V was cut by 10 bases and J by 6 bases, with 19 bases left in between. CDR1 and CDR2 from the germline V gene are MDHEN and SYDVKM. CDR3 residues: CANSRSSGPNEQFF. CDR3 DNA sequence: TGTGCCAACTCCCGGTCTAGTGGTCCCAATGAGCAGTTCTTC.

This clone was seen only a few times. The chain has TRBV14 and TRBJ2-5; D remains unclear. The CDR3 length is 12 residues. V was clipped by 5 bases and J by 4 bases, with 8 bases between them. Per germline, CDR1 SGHDN and CDR2 FVKESK. CDR3 bases: TGTGCCAGCAGCGCCGCGCCAGAGACCCAGTACTTC. The encoded protein is CASSAAPETQYF.

The chain employs TRBV4-1 and TRBJ2-7; 9 bases agree with TRBD2. Trimming cost V 5 bases and J 2 bases; bases outside gene matches: 10. This CDR3 has 16 residues. Per germline, CDR1 MGHRA and CDR2 YSYEKL. The DNA of the CDR3 is TGCGCCAGCAGCTGGCGACTGGCGGGGGGGCCCTACGAGCAGTACTTC. Its protein is CASSWRLAGGPYEQYF.

This clone was found once. The chain employs TRBV5-1 and TRBJ1-4; perhaps TRBD1 as D (5 bases). Deletions cut 0 bases from V and 2 bases from J, with 11 bases between. This CDR3 contains 16 residues. Germline CDR1 SGHRS, CDR2 YFSETQ. As DNA, the CDR3 is TGCGCCAGCAGCTTGGGTGGGGCGCTGACTAATGAAAAACTGTTTTTT. Its protein product is CASSLGGALTNEKLFF.

This clone was found a few times. The CDR3 coding sequence is TGTGCCAGCAGTTTCACAGGGGGCTCCTATAATTCACCCCTCCACTTT. It codes for CASSFTGGSYNSPLHF. The rearrangement links TRBV27 to TRBJ1-6, with 8 bases matching TRBD1. Germline V gene data show CDR1 as MNHEY and CDR2 as SMNVEV (reference sequence). There are 16 residues in the CDR3. V shed 3 bases, J shed 0 bases, and the junction held 1 base outside the gene matches.

The rearrangement links TRBV5-1 to TRBJ2-3; 7 bases fit TRBD1. The CDR3 runs to 17 residues. CDR1 SGHRS and CDR2 YFSETQ come from the germline V gene. The junction had 11 bases not matched to a gene; V was cut back by 4 bases and J by 0 bases. CDR3 sequence (DNA): TGCGCCAGCAGCAGGAGAGGGACAGACTTTAGCACAGATACGCAGTATTTT. Encoded protein: CASSRRGTDFSTDTQYF.

The rearrangement joins TRBV2 to TRBJ2-2; D not certain. The germline V gene encodes CDR1 SNHLY and CDR2 FYNNEI. The germline V and J ends were trimmed by 0 bases and 6 bases, with 14 bases remaining between them. This CDR3 has 16 amino acids. CDR3 amino acids: CASSEAGPMVPGELFF. The DNA for the CDR3 is TGTGCCAGCAGTGAAGCGGGCCCGATGGTCCCCGGGGAGCTGTTTTTT. Full variable domain (rest looked up from reference TRBV2 and TRBJ2-2): EPEVTQTPSHQVTQMGQEVILRCVPISNHLYFYWYRQILGQKVEFLVSFYNNEISEKSEIFDDQFSVERPDGSNFTLKIRSTKLEDSAMYFCASSEAGPMVPGELFFGEGSRLTVL.

This clone was detected only a few times. V and J are TRBV14 and TRBJ2-1; 8 bases agree with TRBD2. The germline V gene has CDR1 SGHDN and CDR2 FVKESK. This CDR3 is 15 amino acids long. The ends lost 4 bases at V and 4 bases at J; junction bases unmatched: 6. The CDR3 DNA follows: TGTGCCAGCAGCCTTTTGACTAGCGTGTACAATGAGCAGTTCTTC. Its translation: CASSLLTSVYNEQFF.

The rearrangement joins TRBV28 to TRBJ1-1, with D possibly TRBD1 on 6 matching bases. Germline V gene data show CDR1 as MDHEN and CDR2 as SYDVKM. The CDR3 covers 14 residues. The V and J ends lost 5 bases and 6 bases respectively, with 16 bases between them. CDR3 sequence reads: CASSNVGGGAEAFF. For the CDR3, the DNA is TGTGCCAGCAGTAATGTAGGGGGAGGGGCTGAAGCTTTCTTT.

V and J are TRBV4-1 and TRBJ1-5; maybe TRBD1 (5 bases). The germline V gene encodes CDR1 MGHRA and CDR2 YSYEKL. The CDR3 runs to 12 residues. V lost 2 bases and J 15 bases, leaving 14 bases between the germline ends. The CDR3 nucleotides are TGCGCCAGCAGCCAACCACCCCGGGGGACGCATTTT. It encodes CASSQPPRGTHF.

In its sample, this clone was seen a few times. V is TRBV27 and J is TRBJ2-7; TRBD1 aligns across 7 bases. In germline, CDR1 is MNHEY, CDR2 SMNVEV (reference sequence). This CDR3 has 14 amino acids. The CDR3 nucleotides read TGTGCTACTAGAGGGGACAGCTCTGTTGCCGAGCAGTACGTC. It encodes CATRGDSSVAEQYV.

This chain connects TRBV29-1 to TRBJ1-5, with a weak D call TRBD1 (6 bases). CDR1 SQVTM and CDR2 ANQGSEA come from the germline V gene. The CDR3 totals 14 residues. V was trimmed by 5 bases and J by 9 bases, leaving 20 bases between them. This CDR3 is CSVLMDSQSGPQHF. CDR3 bases: TGCAGCGTTCTGATGGACAGCCAGAGCGGGCCCCAGCATTTT. The full variable domain, in which reference TRBV29-1 and TRBJ1-5 provide the parts outside the CDR3, is SAVISQKPSRDICQRGTSLTIQCQVDSQVTMMFWYRQQPGQSLTLIATANQGSEATYESGFVIDKFPISRPNLTFSTLTVSNMSPEDSSIYLCSVLMDSQSGPQHFGDGTRLSIL.

The genes are TRBV28 and TRBJ1-5; tentatively, D is TRBD1 (6 bases). V lost 5 bases and J 2 bases, leaving 13 bases between the germline ends. This CDR3 has 15 amino acids. Germline CDR1 is MDHEN and CDR2 is SYDVKM. CDR3: CASSPAKGGNQPQHF. The CDR3 nucleotides are TGTGCCAGCAGTCCGGCAAAGGGGGGCAATCAGCCCCAGCATTTT.

J is TRBJ1-1 and V is TRBV5-6; 8 nucleotides line up with TRBD1. Germline V CDR1 and CDR2: SGHDT, YYEEEE. With 0 bases clipped from V and 0 bases from J, the junction kept 10 bases outside the gene matches. This CDR3 is built from 18 residues. In DNA form, the CDR3 reads TGTGCCAGCAGCTTGGCCAGGGGGCAGAGGTCCATGAACACTGAAGCTTTCTTT. Protein product: CASSLARGQRSMNTEAFF. The full variable domain, with the rest looked up from reference TRBV5-6 and TRBJ1-1, is DAGVTQSPTHLIKTRGQQVTLRCSPKSGHDTVSWYQQALGQGPQFIFQYYEEEERQRGNFPDRFSGHQFPNYSSELNVNALLLGDSALYLCASSLARGQRSMNTEAFFGQGTRLTVV.

V and J are TRBV4-1 and TRBJ1-6; D remains ambiguous. V shed 1 base and J shed 0 bases, with 4 bases lying between them. Germline V CDR1 and CDR2: MGHRA, YSYEKL. The CDR3 consists of 15 residues. The DNA for the CDR3 is TGCGCCAGCAGCCAAGTACTCTCCTATAATTCACCCCTCCACTTT. It is translated as CASSQVLSYNSPLHF.

The chain combines TRBV29-1 with TRBJ2-1, with 8 bases aligning to TRBD2. With V trimmed by 3 bases and J by 4 bases, 5 bases remained unmatched. The CDR3 length is 14 residues. The germline V gene encodes CDR1 SQVTM and CDR2 ANQGSEA. The CDR3 nucleotides are TGCAGCGTTGATAGGGGCGGGGGGTACAATGAGCAGTTCTTC. It codes for CSVDRGGGYNEQFF.

This clone was detected once. This chain connects TRBV7-9 to TRBJ2-1; D might be TRBD1 (5 bases). V shed 1 base and J shed 3 bases, with 16 bases lying between them. This CDR3 contains 17 residues. The germline V gene has CDR1 SEHNR and CDR2 FQNEAQ (reference sequence). The CDR3: CASSLVGRAGIYNEQFF. CDR3 nucleotide sequence: TGTGCCAGCAGCTTAGTAGGTAGGGCAGGGATCTACAATGAGCAGTTCTTC. The complete variable domain, with remaining parts taken from reference TRBV7-9 and TRBJ2-1, reads DTGVSQNPRHKITKRGQNVTFRCDPISEHNRLYWYRQTLGQGPEFLTYFQNEAQLEKSRLLSDRFSAERPKGSFSTLEIQRTEQGDSAMYLCASSLVGRAGIYNEQFFGPGTRLTVL.

The chain carries TRBV5-1 and TRBJ2-3, with TRBD1 identical over 10 bases. V lost 2 bases and J lost 5; bases outside the gene matches: 5. Germline-derived CDR1 and CDR2 are SGHRS and YFSETQ. CDR3 length: 15 amino acids. The CDR3 DNA is TGCGCCAGCAGCTTCGGGACAGGGGTATTAGATACGCAGTATTTT. Protein: CASSFGTGVLDTQYF.

The chain has TRBV5-1 and TRBJ1-4; 7 bases map to TRBD1. Unmatched junction bases numbered 4, after V lost 1 base and J lost 4 bases. Germline V gene lookup returns CDR1 SGHRS and CDR2 YFSETQ. This CDR3 is 15 amino acids long. This chain's CDR3 is CASSLSDRLNEKLFF. As DNA, the CDR3 is TGCGCCAGCAGCTTGTCGGACAGGCTTAATGAAAAACTGTTTTTT.

V and J are TRBV5-1 and TRBJ2-6; D might be TRBD1 (6 bases). CDR1 SGHRS and CDR2 YFSETQ come from the germline V gene. CDR3 length: 16 amino acids. The ends were cut back, 0 bases at V and 2 bases at J, with 9 bases in the middle. DNA of the CDR3: TGCGCCAGCAGCTTGGGGGGGCGCACTGGGGCCAACGTCCTGACTTTC. Translating gives CASSLGGRTGANVLTF.

The chain has TRBV6-1 and TRBJ2-7; 7 bases are a match to TRBD1. The V gene end was trimmed by 6 bases and the J gene end by 1 base; junction bases not matched to a gene: 6. The CDR3 loop spans 14 amino acids. Per the germline V gene, CDR1 is MNHNS and CDR2 is SASEGT. The CDR3 reads CASRNTGVSYEQYV. The CDR3, as DNA: TGTGCCAGCAGGAATACAGGGGTTTCCTACGAGCAGTACGTC.